This TCR beta chain was obtained from a study of identical twins. The CDR3 contains 14 residues. V was pared by 6 bases and J by 1 base, with 3 bases of the junction left unmatched. Study results and caveats: Fewer insertions characterized abundant cord blood beta clonotypes, whereas memory repertoires showed none.

TCRdb re-derived calls from the 5' RACE reads in MiXCR, one entry per CDR3 protein. Here the sample spans fewer than 500,000 distinct CDR3 sequences, more than 20% being singletons. This clonotype was observed a few times. What it binds is not known. These data were also reused for a study on T cells expressing NK-cell markers. From that paper: Repertoire data for TCR beta were derived from sorted T cells (CD3+CD56+NKG2C+, CD3+CD56+NKG2C- and CD3+CD56-NKG2C+). A handful of donors showed these clonotypes also leading the CD3+CD56-NKG2C+ fraction. Whether expanded NKG2C-expressing T cell clones recognize HCMV is unknown.

This TCR derives from a woman aged 18-29 years in good health. The rearrangement joins TRBV12-3 or TRBV12-4 to TRBJ2-7; TRBD2 matches at 10 bases. Sample: CD4+ T cells sorted from blood. In DNA, the CDR3 is TGTGCCAGCAGACCGGGACTAGCGTCCTACGAGCAGTACTTC. Its protein product is CASRPGLASYEQYF.